The T cell receptor beta chain described here comes from a study of blood T cell repertoires in COVID-19. Whole-study context: Sites across the United States, Italy and Spain contributed samples from acute and convalescent COVID-19. The cDNA or gDNA used as material had been derived from T cells, B-cell-depleted T cells, or PBMCs.

Original processing methods: For nucleated cells, counts were estimated from reference gene primer amplification. The data were produced by immunoSEQ multiplex PCR, yet TCRdb's version contains in-frame clones alone and is incomplete. V and J calls plus clone size are reproduced from that table; the DNA served to infer D and trimming. The profile shows 110,000 to 150,000 clones, just under 90% of them singletons. CDR1 is SGHRS, CDR2 YFSETQ, per germline. The CDR3 runs to 13 residues. V shed 4 bases, J shed 3 bases, and the junction held 3 bases outside the gene matches. Sequencing was performed on peripheral blood. This rearrangement joins TRBV5-1 to TRBJ2-7; the match to TRBD1 covers 8 bases. This clonotype was sampled from a woman aged 80 or older with acute or convalescent COVID-19. The CDR3 protein is CASSRGQDYEQYF. CDR3 in DNA: TGCGCCAGCAGCAGGGGACAGGACTACGAGCAGTACTTC.